This T cell receptor beta chain was recorded in a study of blood T cell repertoires in COVID-19. This CDR3 has 13 amino acids. Germline CDR1 is GTSNPN and CDR2 is SVGIG (reference sequence). V was cut by 6 bases and J by 5 bases, with 16 bases left in between. The data were produced by immunoSEQ multiplex PCR, yet TCRdb's version contains in-frame clones alone and is incomplete. The sample has about 200,000 clones; just over 90% are singletons. Sequenced sample: peripheral blood. This clonotype was sampled from a man aged 30-40 years with acute or convalescent COVID-19. This chain connects TRBV30 to TRBJ1-2; tentative D call: TRBD1 (5 bases). In DNA, the CDR3 is TGTGCCTGCCAGACAGCGATGGCTTATGGCTACACCTTC. Encoded protein: CACQTAMAYGYTF.